The next 15 T cell receptor beta chains were all read from a single sample in a study of cytomegalovirus exposure and HLA in healthy donors. In the PCR, 60 Vbeta and 13 Jbeta primers were used. The assay was immunoSEQ multiplex PCR, and TCRdb's table has in-frame clones only and misses some. The sample lists about 55,000 clones, nearly 85% seen once, with 1.6% in the top ten. Sequenced input: PBMCs. Receptors were obtained from a man aged 25-40 years in good health and CMV-seronegative.

CDR3 sequence reads: CASSVYGGYRSPLHF. In DNA form, the CDR3 reads TGTGCCAGCAGCGTATACGGGGGATACAGGTCACCCCTCCACTTT. V gene TRBV9 combines with J gene TRBJ1-6; a possible D gene is TRBD1 (5 bases). The CDR3 totals 15 residues. The V end was cut by 1 base, the J end by 10 bases, with 15 bases between. Germline lookup yields CDR1 SGDLS and CDR2 YYNGEE.

The chain employs TRBV4-3 and TRBJ2-7; 7 positions match TRBD2. There are 14 residues in the CDR3. The germline CDR1 and CDR2 sequences are LGHNA and YSLEER. The V gene end was trimmed by 2 bases and the J gene end by 3 bases; junction bases not matched to a gene: 4. The CDR3 DNA reads as TGCGCCAGCAGCCAAACTAGCGCGGGCTACGAGCAGTACTTC. Protein sequence: CASSQTSAGYEQYF.

The V call is TRBV18, the J call TRBJ1-2; possibly TRBD1 for D (6 bases). The CDR3 runs to 14 residues. The V and J ends lost 3 bases and 14 bases respectively, with 22 bases between them. The germline V gene encodes CDR1 KGHSH and CDR2 LQKENI. CDR3 coding DNA: TGTGCCAGCTCACCTCCAGACAGGCAAAGATCATTAACCTTC. Translation: CASSPPDRQRSLTF.

The gene calls are TRBV19 and TRBJ2-1; TRBD2 matches at 7 bases. Trimming took 5 bases from V and 7 from J; bases not matched to a gene: 11. Germline values: CDR1 LNHDA, CDR2 SQIVND (reference sequence). This CDR3 contains 15 residues. Written as DNA, the CDR3 is TGTGCCAGTAGTCTTAACCCCACTAGCGTAAATGAGCAGTTCTTC. Its protein is CASSLNPTSVNEQFF.

This clone came up once. CDR3 sequence reads: CASSQSNSPEAFF. Written as DNA, the CDR3 is TGCGCCAGCAGCCAATCTAACAGCCCTGAAGCTTTCTTT. The V and J genes are TRBV4-1 and TRBJ1-1; D is uncertain. The V and J ends lost 2 bases and 6 bases respectively, with 10 bases between them. CDR3 length: 13 residues. CDR1 MGHRA and CDR2 YSYEKL come from the germline V gene.

The chain has TRBV28 and TRBJ1-2; 7 nucleotides match TRBD1. CDR1 is MDHEN, CDR2 SYDVKM, per germline. The junction had 13 bases not matched to a gene; V was cut back by 10 bases and J by 8 bases. This CDR3 spans 13 amino acids. CDR3 bases: TGTGCCACCTTGATGACAGGGATAAGCGGCTACACCTTC. Its translation is CATLMTGISGYTF.

This chain connects TRBV6-1 to TRBJ1-5; D unclear. CDR3 size: 13 residues. CDR1 is MNHNS, CDR2 SASEGT, per germline. V shed 6 bases and J shed 0 bases, with 6 bases lying between them. The chain's CDR3 is CASRLYSNQPQHF. The CDR3 DNA sequence: TGTGCCAGCAGGTTATATAGCAATCAGCCCCAGCATTTT.

The J gene is TRBJ2-7, the V gene TRBV7-9; D not resolved. V lost 2 bases, J lost 3 bases, and 11 bases lay in between. CDR1 is SEHNR and CDR2 is FQNEAQ in the germline V gene (reference sequence). CDR3 size: 14 residues. The DNA for the CDR3 is TGTGCCAGCAGCTTAATAGACTCCGACTACGAGCAGTACTTC. This translates into CASSLIDSDYEQYF.

The V gene is TRBV7-8, the J gene TRBJ2-3; TRBD2 aligns across 11 bases. The CDR3 contains 16 residues. Trimming removed 2 bases from V and 6 bases from J; junction bases left unmatched: 7. The germline V gene has CDR1 SGHVS and CDR2 FQNEAQ. CDR3 in amino acids: CASSLIRLAGFDTQYF. For the CDR3, the DNA is TGTGCCAGCAGCTTAATTCGACTAGCGGGGTTCGATACGCAGTATTTT. The full variable domain, its missing parts supplied by reference TRBV7-8 and TRBJ2-3, is GAGVSQSPRYKVAKRGQDVALRCDPISGHVSLFWYQQALGQGPEFLTYFQNEAQLDKSGLPSDRFFAERPEGSVSTLKIQRTQQEDSAVYLCASSLIRLAGFDTQYFGPGTRLTVL.

This rearrangement joins TRBV2 to TRBJ1-3, with 10 bases fitting TRBD1. With 3 bases clipped from V and 5 bases from J, the junction kept 4 bases outside the gene matches. CDR1 and CDR2 from the germline V gene are SNHLY and FYNNEI. CDR3 length: 15 residues. The CDR3 DNA follows: TGTGCCAGCAGTGACAGGGACAGGGGAAGAAACACCATATATTTT. Translation gives CASSDRDRGRNTIYF.

This clone was picked up one time. V is TRBV5-4 and J is TRBJ1-1, with 8 bases fitting TRBD1. The CDR3 runs to 15 residues. Germline V gene data show CDR1 as SGHNT and CDR2 as YYREEE (reference sequence). The V gene end was trimmed by 2 bases and the J gene end by 6 bases; junction bases not matched to a gene: 9. DNA for the CDR3: TGTGCCAGCAGCTTCCGACAGGGGAGAAACCCTGAAGCTTTCTTT. As protein: CASSFRQGRNPEAFF.

This chain uses TRBV6-1 with TRBJ1-5; D remains unclear. The CDR3 extends over 14 amino acids. Germline loops: CDR1 MNHNS, CDR2 SASEGT. The V and J ends lost 0 bases and 4 bases respectively, with 7 bases between them. The CDR3 nucleotides read TGTGCCAGCAGTGAAGCGTATGTAAATCAGCCCCAGCATTTT. This sequence encodes CASSEAYVNQPQHF.

The genes are TRBV9 and TRBJ2-1, with 7 bases matching TRBD2. The CDR3 sequence is 14 residues long. V was pared by 2 bases and J by 3 bases, with 2 bases of the junction left unmatched. Germline V gene sequence: CDR1 SGDLS, CDR2 YYNGEE. CDR3 in amino acids: CASSVSGDYNEQFF. The CDR3 DNA sequence: TGTGCCAGCAGCGTGAGCGGGGACTACAATGAGCAGTTCTTC.

The V and J genes are TRBV5-1 and TRBJ2-1; TRBD1 aligns across 7 bases. Per the germline V gene, CDR1 is SGHRS and CDR2 is YFSETQ. Trimming took 2 bases from V and 5 from J; bases not matched to a gene: 7. The CDR3 has 15 amino acids. CDR3 DNA sequence: TGCGCCAGCAGCTTAATGCCGGGGACAGACAATGAGCAGTTCTTC. The encoded protein is CASSLMPGTDNEQFF.

The chain couples TRBV11-3 to TRBJ2-7; D gene uncertain. Trimming took off 4 bases at V and 2 bases at J, with 12 bases between the two ends. This CDR3 contains 14 residues. The germline CDR1 and CDR2 sequences are SGHNT and YENEEA. The CDR3 nucleotides are TGTGCCAGCAGCTCATTTAGTCGCCCCTACGAGCAGTACTTC. This codes for CASSSFSRPYEQYF. Combining the CDR3 with reference TRBV11-3 and TRBJ2-7 gives the whole variable domain EAGVVQSPRYKIIEKKQPVAFWCNPISGHNTLYWYLQNLGQGPELLIRYENEEAVDDSQLPKDRFSAERLKGVDSTLKIQPAELGDSAVYLCASSSFSRPYEQYFGPGTRLTVT.